This entry describes one TCR beta chain. The sample belongs to a study of blood T cell repertoires in COVID-19. Study details: Whether acute or convalescent, the COVID-19 samples came from the United States, Italy and Spain. Sample material is recorded as cDNA or gDNA derived from T cells, B-cell-depleted T cells, or PBMCs.

Per germline, CDR1 MNHNS and CDR2 SASEGT. V dropped 2 bases and J dropped 5 bases, with 7 bases sitting between them. The CDR3 contains 12 residues. Original analysis: Counts of nucleated cells, estimated from reference gene primer amplification, were obtained. TCRdb's table, derived via immunoSEQ multiplex PCR, lists solely in-frame clones and lacks some. V, J and clone size are taken as reported in that table, and D and trimming were inferred from the DNA itself. The sample records under 90,000 clones, roughly 90% being singletons. The chain is built from TRBV6-1 and TRBJ2-7; perhaps TRBD2 as D (5 bases). This receptor was taken from a man aged 65 to 85 with active or convalescent COVID-19. Sequencing was carried out using peripheral blood. CDR3: CASSELRDEQYF. CDR3 nucleotide sequence: TGTGCCAGCAGTGAATTGAGGGACGAGCAGTACTTC.